This TCR beta chain was identified in a study of CD8+CD57+ T cells in acquired aplastic anemia. This clonotype was seen once. The antigen is undetermined. Here the CDR3 omits its conserved ending phenylalanine or tryptophan, so a read error is the likely source. It is unclear where the CDR3 begins or ends on the DNA, so no DNA is shown, and the CDR3 is as TCRdb lists it. Profiling that covered TCR beta VDJ and CDR3 relied on genomic DNA as its template. TCRdb reanalysed the reads using MiXCR and keeps one entry per CDR3 protein. The sample includes approximately 260,000 distinct CDR3 sequences, 82% seen only once; the top ten take roughly two fifths. Study conclusions and caveats: Both patients and controls carried the same twenty-nine CD8+ CDR3 sequences.

The germline gives CDR1 SEHNR, CDR2 FQNEAQ (reference sequence). Ends included, the CDR3 has 13 residues. Patients chosen for sequencing had CD8+CD57+ cells that had expanded, as shown by flow cytometry. The receptor was derived from a human donor with aplastic anemia. The sequenced sample consisted of sorted CD4+, CD8+, or CD8+CD57+ T cells (not recorded which) from PBMCs. The J gene is TRBJ2-1, the V gene TRBV7-9; the table's D call, TRBD1, was not checked against the DNA. CDR3 in amino acids: CACEVGAYQEPQY.